One sample yielded the 8 T cell receptor beta chains listed below, sequenced in a study of PD-1 blockade in classical Hodgkin lymphoma. Time point described: cycle 4 day 1 (C4D1), after more than five weeks of nivolumab. Every patient had relapsed following autologous stem cell transplantation, and cohorts differed in brentuximab vedotin exposure. Only in-frame clones appear in the TCRdb table, and some are missing; sequencing was by immunoSEQ multiplex PCR. The sample shows about 21,000 clones, more than 70% of them seen only once. Sample: peripheral blood mononuclear cells (PBMCs), taken before the fourth cycle of nivolumab. These receptors all come from a human donor with classical Hodgkin lymphoma.

This chain uses TRBV5-6 with TRBJ2-6; TRBD1 agrees at 9 bases. V was clipped by 0 bases and J by 3 bases; unmatched bases: 4. There are 17 residues in the CDR3. Germline V gene lookup returns CDR1 SGHDT and CDR2 YYEEEE. Here the CDR3 DNA reads TGTGCCAGCAGCTTGGACAGGGGGCCCGGTGGGGCCAACGTCCTGACTTTC. Residues: CASSLDRGPGGANVLTF.

The rearrangement links TRBV10-3 to TRBJ2-7; 10 nucleotides line up with TRBD2. V dropped 10 bases and J dropped 6; count of bases not matched to a gene: 12. Germline V gene lookup returns CDR1 ENHRY and CDR2 SYGVKD. The CDR3 spans 14 residues. The CDR3 DNA reads as TGTGCCAGCGCTAGCGGGAGCTTGGGGGCCGAGCAGTACTTC. It translates to CASASGSLGAEQYF.

The rearrangement uses TRBV7-6 and TRBJ2-5; 9 nucleotides line up with TRBD1. This CDR3 comprises 15 residues. Looked up from germline, CDR1 is SGHVS and CDR2 is FNYEAQ. The trim removed 4 bases at V and 5 bases at J, leaving 8 bases unmatched. The CDR3 DNA follows: TGTGCCAGCAGCTCCACAGGGGGCGCGGGGGAGACCCAGTACTTC. This sequence encodes CASSSTGGAGETQYF.

The chain uses TRBV7-3 and TRBJ2-2; weak D call: TRBD1 (6 bases). The length of the CDR3 is 15 residues. Germline loops: CDR1 SGHTA, CDR2 FQGTGA. Trimming cost V 3 bases and J 0 bases, with 8 bases left between them. The CDR3 here is CASSLGQSNTGELFF. CDR3 nucleotide sequence: TGTGCCAGCAGCTTGGGACAATCGAACACCGGGGAGCTGTTTTTT.

Here the CDR3 reads CASSLISRGTVNQPQHF. The DNA for the CDR3 is TGTGCCAGCAGTTTAATATCGAGAGGGACAGTTAATCAGCCCCAGCATTTT. This rearrangement joins TRBV27 to TRBJ1-5, with 7 bases lining up with TRBD1. Per germline, CDR1 MNHEY and CDR2 SMNVEV (reference sequence). V trimming: 2 bases; J trimming: 4 bases; junction bases outside the gene matches: 11. This CDR3 has 17 amino acids.

The chain combines TRBV10-3 with TRBJ1-2; D perhaps matches TRBD1 (6 bases). From germline, CDR1 is ENHRY and CDR2 SYGVKD. The CDR3 has 14 residues. Trimming stripped 0 bases from V and 3 bases from J, with 8 bases between. The CDR3 region is CAISESQGHYGYTF. The CDR3 DNA is TGTGCCATCAGTGAGTCACAGGGCCACTATGGCTACACCTTC.

This clone was picked up a small number of times. The V call is TRBV19, the J call TRBJ1-5; TRBD1 is a possible D gene (5 bases). The CDR3 length is 15 residues. In germline, CDR1 is LNHDA, CDR2 SQIVND (reference sequence). Trimming left V 7 bases short and J 3 bases short, with 16 bases between. CDR3 loop: CASNQAGWYNQPQHF. CDR3 DNA sequence: TGTGCCAGTAACCAGGCAGGGTGGTACAATCAGCCCCAGCATTTT. Full variable domain (remainder filled in from reference TRBV19 and TRBJ1-5): DGGITQSPKYLFRKEGQNVTLSCEQNLNHDAMYWYRQDPGQGLRLIYYSQIVNDFQKGDIAEGYSVSREKKESFPLTVTSAQKNPTAFYLCASNQAGWYNQPQHFGDGTRLSIL.

This chain links TRBV7-2 with TRBJ2-2; D gene ambiguous. The V gene's germline CDR1 is SGHTA and CDR2 FQGNSA. V shed 0 bases and J shed 4 bases, with 9 bases lying between them. CDR3 length: 15 residues. The DNA for the CDR3 is TGTGCCAGCAGCTTAGCATTCACAGCCACCGGGGAGCTGTTTTTT. Translated: CASSLAFTATGELFF.